This T cell receptor (beta chain) was captured by sequencing in a study of T cells after yellow fever vaccination. Germline-derived CDR1 and CDR2 are SGHNT and YYREEE (reference sequence). Trimming removed 7 bases at V and 2 bases at J, with 15 bases between. This CDR3 is built from 14 residues. TCRdb reprocessed the 5' RACE reads via MiXCR and lists one record per CDR3 protein. The sample has about 85,000 distinct CDR3 sequences; 13% are singletons. This sample comprised CD8+ T cells not binding an NS4B(214-222) dextramer, sorted from PBMCs, obtained about 21 days after the first yellow fever vaccination. This chain links TRBV5-4 with TRBJ1-2, with D possibly TRBD1 on 5 matching bases. The sequence came from a man in his late teens or twenties who received the YFV17D yellow fever vaccine. The CDR3, as DNA: TGTGCCAGCCTCGGCGACAGTCTAAACTATGGCTACACCTTC. Protein product: CASLGDSLNYGYTF.